The 17 T cell receptor beta chains listed next were all sequenced from one sample in a study of blood T cells in healthy people across ages. Sample-barcoded 5' priming and a J-beta primer mix drove a second PCR of 7 to 11 cycles. MiXCR, applied by TCRdb to the 5' RACE reads, yields one record per CDR3 protein. The table shows fewer than 2,000,000 distinct CDR3 sequences, with roughly 43% occurring only once. Input material: blood. Receptors were obtained from a human donor in good health.

This clonotype was recorded only once. The chain has TRBV14 and TRBJ2-7; 8 bases are a match to TRBD1. Germline CDR1 reads SGHDN; CDR2 reads FVKESK. There are 14 residues in the CDR3. The J segment lost 6 bases and the V segment lost 2 bases, leaving 6 bases of the junction unmatched. The CDR3 region is CASSQQLGTGEQYF. The CDR3 nucleotides read TGTGCCAGCAGCCAACAACTCGGGACAGGCGAGCAGTACTTC.

Worth noting for this clonotype: Without the conserved terminal phenylalanine or tryptophan, this CDR3 likely stems from a read error. This chain links TRBV20-1 with TRBJ2-1; 11 bases align to TRBD2. The ends lost 2 bases at V and 7 bases at J; junction bases unmatched: 4. The CDR3 sequence is 14 residues long. Germline assignment: CDR1 DFQATT and CDR2 SNEGSKA (reference sequence). CDR3 protein: CSARPSGGTNEQFV. The DNA for the CDR3 is TGCAGTGCTAGACCTAGCGGGGGGACGAATGAGCAGTTCGTC.

This clonotype was observed a handful of times. This sequence joins TRBV3-1 and TRBJ2-5; the D gene is possibly TRBD1 (6 bases). CDR1 and CDR2 from the germline V gene are LGHDT and YNNKEL (reference sequence). Trimming cost V 0 bases and J 5 bases, with 16 bases left between them. The CDR3 is 16 residues long. The CDR3 is CASSQDPLGAPETQYF. DNA of the CDR3: TGTGCCAGCAGCCAAGACCCCTTGGGGGCGCCGGAGACCCAGTACTTC.

The rearrangement uses TRBV29-1 and TRBJ1-1, with D perhaps TRBD1 (5 bases). The ends were cut back, 6 bases at V and 5 bases at J, with 22 bases in the middle. The V gene's germline CDR1 is SQVTM and CDR2 ANQGSEA. The CDR3 length is 15 residues. CDR3 region: CSVTYQGLGKTEAFF. As DNA, the CDR3 is TGCAGCGTCACCTACCAGGGTTTGGGAAAAACTGAAGCTTTCTTT.

This clonotype was found a few times. The V gene is TRBV10-3, the J gene TRBJ1-2; TRBD1 might be the D (6 bases). The CDR3 sequence is 15 residues long. CDR1 ENHRY and CDR2 SYGVKD come from the germline V gene. V dropped 6 bases and J dropped 0 bases, with 14 bases sitting between them. In DNA form, the CDR3 reads TGTGCCATCAGACTCCGGGACAATCCTAACTATGGCTACACCTTC. It codes for CAIRLRDNPNYGYTF.

This chain links TRBV20-1 with TRBJ2-4; 8 nucleotides line up with TRBD2. The J call may not be correct, given that the DNA end is closer to TRBJ2-7. Germline lookup yields CDR1 DFQATT and CDR2 SNEGSKA (reference sequence). The CDR3 has 15 residues. This CDR3 is CSARDAGGYTYEQYF. DNA of the CDR3: TGCAGTGCTAGAGACGCGGGGGGTTACACCTACGAGCAGTACTTC.

This clonotype was detected once. The rearrangement uses TRBV5-5 and TRBJ1-6; TRBD1 agrees at 8 bases. The CDR3 extends over 15 amino acids. Looked up from germline, CDR1 is SGHKS and CDR2 is YYEKEE (reference sequence). J was trimmed by 7 bases and V by 9 bases; bases with no gene match: 12. The CDR3 sequence is CATSLMTGDNSPLHF. CDR3 bases: TGTGCCACCTCACTGATGACAGGGGACAATTCACCCCTCCACTTT.

About this clonotype itself: An end of the junction differs from the germline gene, which may be a read error. The chain recombines TRBV10-3 with TRBJ2-4; D perhaps matches TRBD1 (6 bases). The J call may be faulty, since TRBJ2-7 better matches the DNA end. Germline V lookup: CDR1 ENHRY, CDR2 SYGVKD. The CDR3 extends over 15 amino acids. CDR3 coding DNA: TGTGCCACCAGTGAGCGAAGGGCAGGGGACAACGAGCAGTACTTC. Its protein is CATSERRAGDNEQYF.

The rearrangement links TRBV6-2 or TRBV6-3 to TRBJ2-1, with D tentatively TRBD1 or TRBD2 (6 bases each). Germline CDR1 MNHEY, CDR2 SVGEGT. The CDR3 runs 12 residues. The V gene lost 2 bases and the J gene lost 9 bases, with 8 bases spanning the gap. The CDR3 nucleotides read TGTGCCAGCAGTTACAAGGGGGGTGAGCAGTTCTTC. Protein product: CASSYKGGEQFF.

Remarks on this clonotype: One junction end does not reproduce the germline sequence, and a read error may be involved. CDR3 loop: CASSLVGERNTRYF. The DNA for the CDR3 is TGCGCCAGCAGCTTGGTGGGGGAGAGAAACACCAGATATTTT. The gene calls are TRBV5-1 and TRBJ1-3, with TRBD1 as a possible D gene (5 bases). The CDR3 sequence is 14 residues long. Germline loops: CDR1 SGHRS, CDR2 YFSETQ.

The chain has TRBV7-2 and TRBJ1-1; no clear D gene. Germline V lookup: CDR1 SGHTA, CDR2 FQGNSA. The CDR3 loop spans 15 amino acids. Trimming pared 5 bases from V and 4 bases from J, leaving 17 bases between. CDR3 region: CASSPHGEGSTEAFF. The CDR3 coding sequence is TGTGCCAGCAGCCCACACGGGGAAGGTAGCACTGAAGCTTTCTTT. Full variable domain (rest looked up from reference TRBV7-2 and TRBJ1-1): GAGVSQSPSNKVTEKGKDVELRCDPISGHTALYWYRQSLGQGLEFLIYFQGNSAPDKSGLPSDRFSAERTGGSVSTLTIQRTQQEDSAVYLCASSPHGEGSTEAFFGQGTRLTVV.

The rearrangement links TRBV6-6 to TRBJ2-2, with D possibly TRBD2 on 5 matching bases. In germline, CDR1 is MNHNY, CDR2 SVGAGI (reference sequence). The V gene lost 2 bases and the J gene lost 8 bases, with 15 bases spanning the gap. The CDR3 has 15 amino acids. The DNA of the CDR3 is TGTGCCAGCAGTTACGTCATAACTAGTTCTGGGGAGCTGTTTTTT. Amino acid sequence: CASSYVITSSGELFF.

This clonotype was counted a few times. The V call is TRBV7-2, the J call TRBJ2-7; 10 nucleotides agree with TRBD1. CDR3 length equals 14 residues. Germline lookup yields CDR1 SGHTA and CDR2 FQGNSA. Losses at the gene ends were 6 bases for V and 4 bases for J; bases not matched to a gene: 6. CDR3 sequence (DNA): TGTGCCAGCAGACTGACAGGGGGCGATTACGAGCAGTACTTC. Translating gives CASRLTGGDYEQYF.

V usage is TRBV5-5 and J usage is TRBJ2-7, with D possibly matching TRBD1 (6 bases). Per the germline V gene, CDR1 is SGHKS and CDR2 is YYEKEE (reference sequence). The CDR3 extends over 14 amino acids. Trimming stripped 3 bases from V and 1 base from J, with 11 bases between. The CDR3 DNA reads as TGTGCCAGCAGCTGGACAGATGCGTCCTACGAGCAGTACTTC. Translating it yields CASSWTDASYEQYF.

The chain has TRBV21-1 and TRBJ2-1; TRBD2 was called by the table and not checked on the DNA. TRBV21-1 has pseudogene status. The CDR3 spans 18 residues. The CDR3 region has the DNA TGTGCCAGCAGCAAACTCGTAATGGCTAGAGGCGACGTGGGTGAGCAGTTCTTC. Protein sequence: CASSKLVMARGDVGEQFF.

The V and J genes are TRBV29-1 and TRBJ1-2; 11 bases are a match to TRBD1. This CDR3 spans 14 amino acids. Germline trimming cut 5 bases from V and 5 bases from J; bases unmatched to any gene: 7. Germline CDR1 is SQVTM and CDR2 is ANQGSEA. The chain's CDR3 is CSVPGQGVGYGYTF. DNA of the CDR3: TGCAGCGTTCCGGGACAGGGGGTAGGGTATGGCTACACCTTC.

This chain joins TRBV7-3 and TRBJ1-2; weak D call: TRBD1 (6 bases). There are 13 residues in the CDR3. Germline V gene data show CDR1 as SGHTA and CDR2 as FQGTGA. V lost 1 base and J 8 bases, leaving 11 bases between the germline ends. CDR3 amino acids: CASSLNRDAGYTF. The CDR3 DNA reads TGTGCCAGCAGCTTAAACAGGGACGCGGGCTACACCTTC.